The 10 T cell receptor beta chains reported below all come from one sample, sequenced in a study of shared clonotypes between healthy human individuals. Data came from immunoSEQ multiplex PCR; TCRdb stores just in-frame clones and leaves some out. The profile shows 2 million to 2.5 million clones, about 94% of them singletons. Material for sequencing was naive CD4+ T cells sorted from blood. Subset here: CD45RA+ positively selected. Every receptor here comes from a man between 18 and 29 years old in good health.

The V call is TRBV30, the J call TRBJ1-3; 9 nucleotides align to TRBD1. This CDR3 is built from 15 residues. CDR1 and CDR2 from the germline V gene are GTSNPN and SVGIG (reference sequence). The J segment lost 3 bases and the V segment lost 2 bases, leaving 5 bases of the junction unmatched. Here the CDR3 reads CAWSKMTGGGNTIYF. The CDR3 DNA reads TGTGCCTGGAGTAAGATGACAGGGGGTGGAAACACCATATATTTT. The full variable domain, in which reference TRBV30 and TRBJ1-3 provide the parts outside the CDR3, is SQTIHQWPATLVQPVGSPLSLECTVEGTSNPNLYWYRQAAGRGLQLLFYSVGIGQISSEVPQNLSASRPQDRQFILSSKKLLLSDSGFYLCAWSKMTGGGNTIYFGEGSWLTVV.

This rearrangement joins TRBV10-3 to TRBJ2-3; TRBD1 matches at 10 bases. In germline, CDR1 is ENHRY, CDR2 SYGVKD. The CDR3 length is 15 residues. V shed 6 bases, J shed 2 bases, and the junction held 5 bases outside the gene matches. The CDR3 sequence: CAIRKDRGSTDTQYF. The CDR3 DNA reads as TGTGCCATCAGAAAGGACAGGGGGTCCACAGATACGCAGTATTTT.

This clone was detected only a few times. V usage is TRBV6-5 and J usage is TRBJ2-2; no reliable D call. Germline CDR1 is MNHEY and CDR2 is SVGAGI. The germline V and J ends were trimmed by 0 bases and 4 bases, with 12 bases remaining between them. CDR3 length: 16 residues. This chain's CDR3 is CASSYSIASITGELFF. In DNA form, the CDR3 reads TGTGCCAGCAGTTACTCGATAGCTTCTATCACCGGGGAGCTGTTTTTT.

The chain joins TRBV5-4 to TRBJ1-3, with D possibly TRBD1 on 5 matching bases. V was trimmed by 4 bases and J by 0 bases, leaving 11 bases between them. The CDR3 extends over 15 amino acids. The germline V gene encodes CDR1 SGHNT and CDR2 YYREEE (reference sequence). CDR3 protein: CASSRGIPSGNTIYF. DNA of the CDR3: TGTGCCAGCAGCCGGGGGATTCCCTCTGGAAACACCATATATTTT.

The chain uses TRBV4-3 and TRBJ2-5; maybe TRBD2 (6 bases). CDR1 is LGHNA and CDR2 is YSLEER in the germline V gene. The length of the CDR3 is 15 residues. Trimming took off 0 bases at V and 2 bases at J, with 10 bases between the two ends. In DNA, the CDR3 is TGCGCCAGCAGCCAAGATATAGCGGTGCAAGAGACCCAGTACTTC. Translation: CASSQDIAVQETQYF.

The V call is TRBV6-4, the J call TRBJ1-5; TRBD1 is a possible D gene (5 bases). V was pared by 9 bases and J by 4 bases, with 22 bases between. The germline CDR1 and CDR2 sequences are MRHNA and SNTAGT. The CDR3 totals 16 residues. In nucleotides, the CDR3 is TGTGCCAGGGTTTCAGGGTCGGGGGATCGTAATCAGCCCCAGCATTTT. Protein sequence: CARVSGSGDRNQPQHF.

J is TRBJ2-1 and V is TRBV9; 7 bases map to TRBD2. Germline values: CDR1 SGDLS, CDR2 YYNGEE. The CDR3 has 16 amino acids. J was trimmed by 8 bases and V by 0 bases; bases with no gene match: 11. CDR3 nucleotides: TGTGCCAGCAGCGTAGCTGAAACCGGTCGGGGGGATGAGCAGTTCTTC. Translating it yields CASSVAETGRGDEQFF.

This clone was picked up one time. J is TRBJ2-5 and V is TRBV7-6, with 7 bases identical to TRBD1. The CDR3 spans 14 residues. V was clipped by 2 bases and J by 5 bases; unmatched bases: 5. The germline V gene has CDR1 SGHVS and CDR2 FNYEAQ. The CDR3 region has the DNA TGTGCCAGCAGCTTATTAGGGGGCAGGGAGACCCAGTACTTC. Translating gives CASSLLGGRETQYF.

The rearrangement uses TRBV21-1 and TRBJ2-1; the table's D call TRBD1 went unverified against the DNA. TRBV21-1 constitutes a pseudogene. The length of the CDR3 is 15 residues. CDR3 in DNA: TGTGCCAGCAGCAAGTCAGGGGGGTCCTACAATGAGCAGTTCTTC. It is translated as CASSKSGGSYNEQFF.

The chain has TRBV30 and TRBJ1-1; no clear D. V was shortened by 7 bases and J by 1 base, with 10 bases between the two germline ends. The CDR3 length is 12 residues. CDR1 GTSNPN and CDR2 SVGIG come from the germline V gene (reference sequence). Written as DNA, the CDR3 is TGTGCCTTCACCCAACCGAACACTGAAGCTTTCTTT. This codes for CAFTQPNTEAFF.